A single sample is the source of the 31 T cell receptor beta chains below, sequenced in a study of identical twins. Via MiXCR, TCRdb re-called the 5' RACE reads, giving one row per CDR3 protein. The data hold more than 400,000 distinct CDR3 sequences, with roughly 15% observed a single time. These records were also assigned to another study, of yellow fever vaccine responses in identical twins.

Sequencing was performed on CD4+ T cells sorted from blood. The source is a woman between 18 and 30 years old in good health.

The chain employs TRBV20-1 and TRBJ2-1; 7 nucleotides agree with TRBD2. The V segment lost 3 bases and the J segment 9 bases; nucleotides outside the gene matches: 17. The germline CDR1 and CDR2 sequences are DFQATT and SNEGSKA (reference sequence). The CDR3 has 16 amino acids. The CDR3 reads CSAREKREAFPGEQFF. As DNA, the CDR3 is TGCAGTGCTAGGGAGAAGCGGGAAGCATTCCCGGGTGAGCAGTTCTTC.

The chain combines TRBV12-3 or TRBV12-4 with TRBJ2-2; maybe TRBD1 (6 bases). This CDR3 contains 16 residues. Trimming removed 4 bases at V and 0 bases at J, with 12 bases between. CDR3 sequence reads: CASSSRQVPNTGELFF. CDR3 bases: TGTGCCAGCAGTTCCCGACAGGTCCCGAACACCGGGGAGCTGTTTTTT.

This clonotype came up a few times. The genes are TRBV28 and TRBJ1-3; D uncertain. V gave up 3 bases and J gave up 0 bases, with 12 bases separating them. Germline assignment: CDR1 MDHEN and CDR2 SYDVKM. This CDR3 comprises 16 residues. CDR3 nucleotide sequence: TGTGCCAGCAGTTTTCGTATGGCACCCTCTGGAAACACCATATATTTT. Its translation: CASSFRMAPSGNTIYF.

V usage is TRBV20-1 and J usage is TRBJ2-5; no firm D call. The CDR3 totals 12 residues. CDR1 and CDR2 (germline): DFQATT, SNEGSKA (reference sequence). Trimming stripped 6 bases from V and 0 bases from J, with 8 bases between. CDR3 loop: CSAPIYQETQYF. The CDR3 region has the DNA TGCAGTGCCCCGATCTACCAAGAGACCCAGTACTTC.

The V call is TRBV29-1, the J call TRBJ2-3, with 10 bases aligning to TRBD1. The CDR3 covers 14 residues. Germline V gene lookup returns CDR1 SQVTM and CDR2 ANQGSEA. V shed 8 bases, J shed 4 bases, and the junction held 9 bases outside the gene matches. The CDR3 sequence is CSTSTGGASDTQYF. CDR3 nucleotides: TGCAGCACATCGACAGGGGGCGCGTCAGATACGCAGTATTTT.

This clonotype was recorded many times. The rearrangement joins TRBV4-1 to TRBJ2-5, with D unclear. V was pared by 4 bases and J by 1 base, with 10 bases between. The CDR3 is 14 amino acids. CDR1 is MGHRA, CDR2 YSYEKL, per germline. The CDR3 protein is CASSPFGPQETQYF. CDR3 nucleotides: TGCGCCAGCAGCCCCTTCGGCCCCCAAGAGACCCAGTACTTC.

The CDR3 sequence is CASSLKHGLYNEQFF. The DNA for the CDR3 is TGTGCCAGCAGCTTAAAGCACGGGCTCTACAATGAGCAGTTCTTC. The chain is built from TRBV7-2 and TRBJ2-1; D is undetermined. Germline CDR1 is SGHTA and CDR2 is FQGNSA. The CDR3 covers 15 residues. The V gene lost 2 bases and the J gene lost 3 bases, with 11 bases spanning the gap. The variable domain in full, with the rest retrieved from reference TRBV7-2 and TRBJ2-1, is GAGVSQSPSNKVTEKGKDVELRCDPISGHTALYWYRQSLGQGLEFLIYFQGNSAPDKSGLPSDRFSAERTGGSVSTLTIQRTQQEDSAVYLCASSLKHGLYNEQFFGPGTRLTVL.

A few counts support this clonotype. The gene calls are TRBV20-1 and TRBJ2-4; TRBD1 aligns across 7 bases. Germline V CDR1 and CDR2: DFQATT, SNEGSKA (reference sequence). This CDR3 is 13 amino acids long. The V segment lost 6 bases and the J segment 4 bases; nucleotides outside the gene matches: 6. The CDR3 here is CSAPGTDKNIQYF. The CDR3 nucleotides read TGCAGTGCCCCCGGGACAGATAAAAACATTCAGTACTTC.

V and J are TRBV7-6 and TRBJ2-5, with no clear D. Germline V gives CDR1 SGHVS, CDR2 FNYEAQ. Trimming cost V 1 base and J 3 bases, with 6 bases left between them. The CDR3 contains 13 residues. CDR3 DNA sequence: TGTGCCAGCAGCTTAGTACTAAAAGAGACCCAGTACTTC. Translated: CASSLVLKETQYF.

This sequence joins TRBV5-1 and TRBJ2-5; 7 bases agree with TRBD2. The CDR3 is made up of 14 amino acids. CDR1 and CDR2 from the germline V gene are SGHRS and YFSETQ. V shed 7 bases, J shed 4 bases, and the junction held 10 bases outside the gene matches. In nucleotides, the CDR3 is TGCGCCAGCTGGACCGGACTAGACCCAGAGACCCAGTACTTC. Translating gives CASWTGLDPETQYF.

There are a few counts of this clonotype. This chain connects TRBV11-1 to TRBJ2-1, with 11 nucleotides matching TRBD1. The CDR3 sequence is 18 residues long. J lost 7 bases, V lost 5 bases, and 16 bases had no gene match. Per the germline V gene, CDR1 is SGHAT and CDR2 is FQDESV (reference sequence). The CDR3 region is CASSAPTSGTGGRNEQFF. The CDR3 DNA follows: TGTGCCAGCAGCGCTCCAACCTCCGGGACAGGGGGAAGGAATGAGCAGTTCTTC.

About this clonotype: Relative to the germline gene, one junction end is altered; a read error may explain this. This chain uses TRBV12-3 or TRBV12-4 with TRBJ2-4; 12 bases are a match to TRBD2. The CDR3 totals 16 residues. CDR3 loop: CASSIASGGALDIQYF. CDR3 DNA sequence: TGTGCCAGCAGTATAGCTAGCGGGGGGGCGTTGGACATTCAGTACTTC.

The rearrangement links TRBV14 to TRBJ1-6; the D is unclear. Trimming left V 3 bases short and J 7 bases short, with 10 bases between. The germline V gene encodes CDR1 SGHDN and CDR2 FVKESK. CDR3 size: 14 residues. The CDR3 nucleotides read TGTGCCAGCAGCCAGTCGGTCTTCAATTCACCCCTCCACTTT. It is translated as CASSQSVFNSPLHF. Looking up the rest from reference TRBV14 and TRBJ1-6 gives the full variable domain: EAGVTQFPSHSVIEKGQTVTLRCDPISGHDNLYWYRRVMGKEIKFLLHFVKESKQDESGMPNNRFLAERTGGTYSTLKVQPAELEDSGVYFCASSQSVFNSPLHFGNGTRLTVT.

This clonotype was seen only a few times. The chain has TRBV5-1 and TRBJ2-7; no firm D call. V dropped 0 bases and J dropped 5 bases, with 6 bases sitting between them. This CDR3 has 12 residues. Germline loops: CDR1 SGHRS, CDR2 YFSETQ. The DNA for the CDR3 is TGCGCCAGCAGCTTGGCGTCGCACGAGCAGTACTTC. Its translation: CASSLASHEQYF.

This clonotype was picked up many times. The J gene is TRBJ1-2, the V gene TRBV12-3 or TRBV12-4, with D tentatively TRBD1 (6 bases). Deletions cut 5 bases from V and 4 bases from J, with 11 bases between. The CDR3 is 13 residues long. The CDR3 DNA reads as TGTGCCAGCAGTCAGGGGCCGGGCTATGGCTACACCTTC. Residues: CASSQGPGYGYTF.

The V gene is TRBV27, the J gene TRBJ2-7, with D tentatively TRBD1 or TRBD2 (5 bases each). Trimming left V 3 bases short and J 3 bases short, with 15 bases between. Per the germline V gene, CDR1 is MNHEY and CDR2 is SMNVEV (reference sequence). This CDR3 region has 15 residues. The CDR3, as DNA: TGTGCCAGCAGTTTTGGGGGAACTAAAAGCTACGAGCAGTACTTC. Encoded protein: CASSFGGTKSYEQYF.

The chain carries TRBV5-6 and TRBJ2-7; D is unclear. CDR1 and CDR2 from the germline V gene are SGHDT and YYEEEE. This CDR3 contains 12 residues. V shed 1 base and J shed 6 bases, with 8 bases lying between them. CDR3 bases: TGTGCCAGCAGCTTGCTTCGGGCCGAGCAGTACTTC. Protein sequence: CASSLLRAEQYF.

This chain uses TRBV9 with TRBJ1-1; tentative D call: TRBD1 (5 bases). Germline V gene sequence: CDR1 SGDLS, CDR2 YYNGEE. Trimming left V 3 bases short and J 4 bases short, with 10 bases between. This CDR3 is built from 13 residues. CDR3 region: CASSASGITEAFF. CDR3 coding DNA: TGTGCCAGCAGCGCCTCAGGGATCACTGAAGCTTTCTTT. The variable domain in full, completed from reference TRBV9 and TRBJ1-1, reads DSGVTQTPKHLITATGQRVTLRCSPRSGDLSVYWYQQSLDQGLQFLIQYYNGEERAKGNILERFSAQQFPDLHSELNLSSLELGDSALYFCASSASGITEAFFGQGTRLTVV.

This clonotype was seen a few times. The chain links TRBV29-1 to TRBJ2-3; 9 positions agree with TRBD2. This CDR3 comprises 14 residues. Germline V gene lookup returns CDR1 SQVTM and CDR2 ANQGSEA. J was trimmed by 4 bases and V by 4 bases; bases with no gene match: 6. The CDR3 coding sequence is TGCAGCGTTGCCCCGGGCGGGGGGGCAGATACGCAGTATTTT. Its translation: CSVAPGGGADTQYF.

This clonotype has at least ten counts. The chain carries TRBV12-3 or TRBV12-4 and TRBJ2-7; D may be TRBD1 (6 bases). V lost 6 bases, J lost 6 bases, and 12 bases lay in between. The CDR3 loop spans 12 amino acids. In DNA form, the CDR3 reads TGTGCCAGCAGCAGAGGGGGAGCCGAGCAGTACTTC. Its translation is CASSRGGAEQYF.

This clonotype was found a few times. The chain has TRBV28 and TRBJ2-7; 7 bases fit TRBD2. With V trimmed by 4 bases and J by 2 bases, 11 bases remained unmatched. The CDR3 totals 16 residues. CDR1 MDHEN and CDR2 SYDVKM come from the germline V gene. The CDR3 is CASSSPGTKGTYEQYF. For the CDR3, the DNA is TGTGCCAGCAGTTCCCCCGGGACTAAGGGAACCTACGAGCAGTACTTC.

This clonotype showed up just once. CDR3 protein: CASSIGSGKLFF. CDR3 bases: TGTGCCAGTAGTATCGGATCAGGGAAGCTGTTTTTT. This sequence joins TRBV19 and TRBJ2-2; D is possibly TRBD1 (5 bases). This CDR3 is 12 amino acids long. With 3 bases removed from V and 12 bases from J, the gap between germline ends came to 11 bases. CDR1 is LNHDA, CDR2 SQIVND, per germline (reference sequence).

The chain carries TRBV10-3 and TRBJ1-6, with D perhaps matching TRBD1 (6 bases). The V gene's germline CDR1 is ENHRY and CDR2 SYGVKD. V dropped 7 bases and J dropped 3 bases, with 13 bases sitting between them. CDR3 length equals 15 residues. The CDR3 sequence is CAITDPGHYNSPLHF. CDR3 DNA sequence: TGTGCCATCACCGATCCGGGACACTATAATTCACCCCTCCACTTT.

This chain joins TRBV7-8 and TRBJ2-4; 11 nucleotides line up with TRBD1. The germline V gene has CDR1 SGHVS and CDR2 FQNEAQ. The CDR3 runs 14 residues. The V segment lost 4 bases and the J segment 5 bases; nucleotides outside the gene matches: 1. CDR3 residues: CASSWGQGENIQYF. Here the CDR3 DNA reads TGTGCCAGCAGCTGGGGACAGGGGGAAAACATTCAGTACTTC.

This clonotype has just a few counts. The chain carries TRBV28 and TRBJ1-4; no definite D call. V lost 1 base, J lost 0 bases, and 12 bases lay in between. The length of the CDR3 is 17 residues. Germline V lookup: CDR1 MDHEN, CDR2 SYDVKM. The CDR3 bases are TGTGCCAGCAGTTTATCCCCTACGGGAGCAACTAATGAAAAACTGTTTTTT. The encoded protein is CASSLSPTGATNEKLFF.

This clonotype was detected many times. The junction does not match germline at one end; this may be a read error. V is TRBV5-1 and J is TRBJ2-3; TRBD1 agrees at 9 bases. Germline V lookup: CDR1 SGHRS, CDR2 YFSETQ. The CDR3 runs to 14 residues. CDR3: CASSLQGATDTQYF. For the CDR3, the DNA is TGTGCCAGCAGTTTACAGGGGGCCACAGATACGCAGTATTTT.

The chain carries TRBV20-1 and TRBJ2-3, with 8 nucleotides matching TRBD2. Per the germline V gene, CDR1 is DFQATT and CDR2 is SNEGSKA (reference sequence). V gave up 6 bases and J gave up 0 bases; unmatched junction bases: 5. The CDR3 totals 14 residues. The CDR3 DNA sequence: TGCAGTGCCCGGACTAGCCTGAGCACAGATACGCAGTATTTT. It codes for CSARTSLSTDTQYF.

This chain uses TRBV28 with TRBJ2-1; D might be TRBD1 (5 bases). V dropped 6 bases and J dropped 7 bases, with 16 bases sitting between them. Germline assignment: CDR1 MDHEN and CDR2 SYDVKM. The CDR3 extends over 14 amino acids. The CDR3 coding sequence is TGTGCCAGCAGGGAGCAGGGTAGAGTAAATGAGCAGTTCTTC. This sequence encodes CASREQGRVNEQFF.

V is TRBV28 and J is TRBJ2-7; 7 bases are a match to TRBD1. V shed 6 bases, J shed 1 base, and the junction held 12 bases outside the gene matches. The CDR3 is made up of 16 amino acids. In germline, CDR1 is MDHEN, CDR2 SYDVKM. The CDR3 is CASRTNDRVFSYEQYF. CDR3 sequence (DNA): TGTGCCAGCAGGACGAATGACAGGGTTTTTTCCTACGAGCAGTACTTC.

In its sample, this clonotype was seen a few times. The rearrangement links TRBV10-3 to TRBJ2-7; the match to TRBD1 covers 10 bases. V lost 4 bases, J lost 4 bases, and 10 bases stayed unmatched. Per the germline V gene, CDR1 is ENHRY and CDR2 is SYGVKD. The CDR3 length is 16 residues. Here the CDR3 reads CAISGAPGQGNYEQYF. Here the CDR3 DNA reads TGTGCCATCAGTGGGGCCCCGGGACAGGGGAATTACGAGCAGTACTTC.

The sample holds a few counts of this clonotype. The genes are TRBV19 and TRBJ2-1, with D maybe TRBD1 (6 bases). This CDR3 region has 15 residues. V was clipped by 5 bases and J by 1 base, with 12 bases between them. Germline V gives CDR1 LNHDA, CDR2 SQIVND (reference sequence). The CDR3 region has the DNA TGTGCCAGTAGTGGCCGGACAGTATCCTACAATGAGCAGTTCTTC. Protein: CASSGRTVSYNEQFF. The whole variable domain, remainder taken from reference TRBV19 and TRBJ2-1, is DGGITQSPKYLFRKEGQNVTLSCEQNLNHDAMYWYRQDPGQGLRLIYYSQIVNDFQKGDIAEGYSVSREKKESFPLTVTSAQKNPTAFYLCASSGRTVSYNEQFFGPGTRLTVL.